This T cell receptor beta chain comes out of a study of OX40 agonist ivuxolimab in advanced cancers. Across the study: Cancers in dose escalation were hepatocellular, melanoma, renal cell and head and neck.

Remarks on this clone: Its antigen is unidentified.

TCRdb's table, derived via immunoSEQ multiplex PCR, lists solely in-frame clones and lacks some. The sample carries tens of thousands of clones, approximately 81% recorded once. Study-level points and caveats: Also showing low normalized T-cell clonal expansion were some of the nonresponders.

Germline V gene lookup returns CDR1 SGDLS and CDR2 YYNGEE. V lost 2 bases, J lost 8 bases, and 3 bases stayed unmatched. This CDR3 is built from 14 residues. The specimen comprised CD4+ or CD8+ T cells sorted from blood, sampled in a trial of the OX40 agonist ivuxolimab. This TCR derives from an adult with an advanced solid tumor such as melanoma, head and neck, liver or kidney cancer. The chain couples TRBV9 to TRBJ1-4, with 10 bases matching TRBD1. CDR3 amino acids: CASSVGQGSEKLFF. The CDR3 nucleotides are TGTGCCAGCAGCGTGGGACAGGGGAGCGAAAAACTGTTTTTT.